This T cell receptor beta chain was captured by sequencing in a study of cytomegalovirus exposure and HLA in healthy donors. Study in general: Approximately 77 million unique TCRs from HLA-typed donors were held in an early release of data. Overall study results and limits: Per a later analysis, 15,000 to 20,000 TCR beta sequences showed association with HLA alleles at 0.05 false discovery rate. Reportedly, a later analysis found an Asian-associated ancestry cluster had fewer N-insertions than the approximately 670-donor mean.

To note about this clone: The antigen remains unidentified.

PCR was performed using 60 Vbeta and 13 Jbeta primers. Libraries were prepared by immunoSEQ multiplex PCR; TCRdb keeps only in-frame clonotypes and omits some of them. Of under 150,000 clones in the sample, about 85% were seen once. Deletions cut 3 bases from V and 0 bases from J, with 14 bases between. The germline V gene has CDR1 MNHNS and CDR2 SASEGT. This CDR3 region has 16 residues. J is TRBJ1-1 and V is TRBV6-1, with D maybe TRBD1 (5 bases). This clonotype was obtained from a boy younger than 10 in good health and CMV-seronegative. Material for sequencing was PBMCs. The CDR3 DNA is TGTGCCAGCAGTGATCGGTCAGGGATTTTGAACACTGAAGCTTTCTTT. Protein product: CASSDRSGILNTEAFF.